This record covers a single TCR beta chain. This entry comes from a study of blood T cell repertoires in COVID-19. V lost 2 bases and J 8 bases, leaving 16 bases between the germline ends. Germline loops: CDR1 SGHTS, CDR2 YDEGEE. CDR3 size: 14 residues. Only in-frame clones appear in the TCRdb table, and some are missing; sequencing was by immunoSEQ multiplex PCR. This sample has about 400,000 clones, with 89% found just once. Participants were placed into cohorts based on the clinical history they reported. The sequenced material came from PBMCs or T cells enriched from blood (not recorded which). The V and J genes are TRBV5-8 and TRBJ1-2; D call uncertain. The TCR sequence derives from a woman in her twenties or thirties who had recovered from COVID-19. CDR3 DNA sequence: TGTGCCAGCAGCTTCGGGGTTATTTCTGGAGGCTACACCTTC. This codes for CASSFGVISGGYTF.